This entry concerns a single T cell receptor (beta chain). Its antigen is still unknown. The data stem from a study of monozygotic twins with cystic fibrosis. Study background: Library input was about 3 micrograms of fragmented DNA, with roughly 15 PCR cycles. Study results and caveats: Nucleotide-identical clonotype sharing was significantly higher within monozygotic CF twin pairs than between unrelated CF individuals.

Assay used: immunoSEQ multiplex PCR; TCRdb lists only in-frame clones, some missing. This table holds 14,000 or so clones, 90% to 95% found once. This TCR was recovered from a girl aged 2 to 9 with cystic fibrosis. Sequenced material: blood.

This chain's CDR3 is CASSQGQVSYEQYF. DNA of the CDR3: TGTGCCAGCAGCCAGGGGCAGGTCTCCTACGAGCAGTACTTC. The chain employs TRBV6-1 and TRBJ2-7, with D possibly matching TRBD1 (6 bases). Looked up from germline, CDR1 is MNHNS and CDR2 is SASEGT. The CDR3 length is 14 residues. Trimming left V 6 bases short and J 0 bases short, with 12 bases between.